Reported below is one TCR beta chain. Generated by immunoSEQ multiplex PCR, the TCRdb table keeps only in-frame clones and is missing some. The profile covers more than 75,000 clones, with 82% appearing a single time and about 0.52% taken by the ten largest. From germline, CDR1 is LNHDA and CDR2 SQIVND (reference sequence). Trimming cost V 3 bases and J 2 bases, with 11 bases left between them. This CDR3 region has 15 residues. This specimen comes from a study of T cell clones after liver transplantation. The sample was CD4+ T cells from blood, taken approximately 3.5 years after liver transplant. The J gene is TRBJ1-5, the V gene TRBV19; D may be TRBD1 (5 bases). The TCR originated in a human patient who received a liver transplant. Some of these T cells may belong to the graft donor. This CDR3 reads CASSISRVGNQPQHF. The CDR3 coding sequence is TGTGCCAGTAGTATTAGCAGGGTGGGCAATCAGCCCCAGCATTTT.